Below are 6 T cell receptor beta chains sequenced from a single sample in a study of blood T cell repertoires in COVID-19. Clones were read by immunoSEQ multiplex PCR, and TCRdb kept only the in-frame ones, dropping some. Among about 190,000 clones listed, roughly nine tenths were seen once. The material sequenced was peripheral blood. Every receptor here comes from a man aged 25 to 45 with acute or convalescent COVID-19.

The chain joins TRBV7-2 to TRBJ1-2, with 9 bases identical to TRBD1. With V trimmed by 1 base and J by 0 bases, 6 bases remained unmatched. The CDR3 extends over 17 amino acids. Germline CDR1 SGHTA, CDR2 FQGNSA. CDR3 DNA: TGTGCCAGCAGCTTAGGATATCGGGACAGGGCTAACTATGGCTACACCTTC. This encodes CASSLGYRDRANYGYTF.

The chain couples TRBV10-2 to TRBJ1-5; the D gene is possibly TRBD1 (5 bases). Germline V CDR1 and CDR2: WSHSY, SAAADI. CDR3 length: 16 amino acids. V shed 0 bases and J shed 6 bases, with 15 bases lying between them. The CDR3 sequence: CASSESSVQGTQPQHF. In DNA form, the CDR3 reads TGCGCCAGCAGTGAGTCGTCTGTCCAGGGTACTCAGCCCCAGCATTTT.

This clone was observed a single time. The chain employs TRBV5-1 and TRBJ1-6; D gene ambiguous. The V end lost 0 bases, the J end lost 7 bases, and 11 bases lay between the germline ends. The CDR3 extends over 15 amino acids. Germline V CDR1 and CDR2: SGHRS, YFSETQ. The CDR3: CASSLEPSSNSPLHF. The DNA for the CDR3 is TGCGCCAGCAGCTTGGAACCGAGTAGCAATTCACCCCTCCACTTT.

The CDR3 sequence: CASSLDSRNQPQHF. The DNA for the CDR3 is TGTGCCAGCAGCTTGGACAGTCGAAATCAGCCCCAGCATTTT. The chain has TRBV7-2 and TRBJ1-5, with D perhaps matching TRBD1 (6 bases). CDR3 length: 14 residues. Per germline, CDR1 SGHTA and CDR2 FQGNSA. Between the trimmed V and J ends, which lost 3 bases and 4 bases, there was a span of 10 bases. Supplemented by reference TRBV7-2 and TRBJ1-5, the full variable domain reads GAGVSQSPSNKVTEKGKDVELRCDPISGHTALYWYRQSLGQGLEFLIYFQGNSAPDKSGLPSDRFSAERTGGSVSTLTIQRTQQEDSAVYLCASSLDSRNQPQHFGDGTRLSIL.

V usage is TRBV12-5 and J usage is TRBJ2-1; D gene unclear. Trimming removed 9 bases from V and 2 bases from J, with 17 bases in between. The CDR3 covers 15 residues. Germline V CDR1 and CDR2: LGHNT, FRNRAP. For the CDR3, the DNA is TGTGCTAGATCCCTGTTGGAGTTCGCCTACAATGAGCAGTTCTTC. Translation gives CARSLLEFAYNEQFF. Full variable domain (outside the CDR3, taken from reference TRBV12-5 and TRBJ2-1): DARVTQTPRHKVTEMGQEVTMRCQPILGHNTVFWYRQTMMQGLELLAYFRNRAPLDDSGMPKDRFSAEMPDATLATLKIQPSEPRDSAVYFCARSLLEFAYNEQFFGPGTRLTVL.

For the CDR3, the DNA is TGTGCCAGCAGCGAACGGGACTATGGCTACACCTTC. This gives the protein CASSERDYGYTF. This sequence joins TRBV9 and TRBJ1-2; D gene uncertain. The V gene lost 3 bases and the J gene lost 3 bases, with 6 bases spanning the gap. The CDR3 sequence is 12 residues long. Looked up from germline, CDR1 is SGDLS and CDR2 is YYNGEE.